The TCR beta chain under discussion was sequenced for a study of blood T cell repertoires in COVID-19. In the study overall: The study drew acute and convalescent COVID-19 samples from the United States, Italy and Spain.

In the original workflow: Amplification of reference gene primers was used by the study to estimate nucleated cell counts. Measured with immunoSEQ multiplex PCR; TCRdb has only the in-frame clones, and not every one. The V and J calls and the clone size are those of that table, but D and trimming were determined from the DNA. The sample carries about 52,000 clones, 82% recorded once. A Seattle source enrolled patients during active infection and followed them longitudinally. The CDR3 loop spans 16 amino acids. V was pared by 0 bases and J by 4 bases, with 12 bases between. The germline CDR1 and CDR2 sequences are LGHNA and YSLEER.

V gene TRBV4-3 combines with J gene TRBJ2-2, with D possibly TRBD1 on 5 matching bases. The material sequenced was peripheral blood. The sequence derives from a man older than 75 with COVID-19, enrolled during active disease. CDR3 sequence: CASSQEGDSLTGELFF. DNA for the CDR3: TGCGCCAGCAGCCAAGAAGGAGACAGTCTCACCGGGGAGCTGTTTTTT.